The 27 T cell receptor beta chains below were found in one sample sequenced in a study of human T cells and chemical hapten exposure. TCRdb analysed the RACE reads with MiXCR anew, one entry per CDR3 protein. The sample has about 65,000 distinct CDR3 sequences, around 6.3% seen once. The time point here: healthy volunteer bleed at 6 weeks. Extraction yielded total RNA from whole blood (unfractionated). The specimen sequenced was whole blood. These receptors all come from a female donor in good health. Some clones in this sample may be carry-over from other donors' samples.

This clonotype has ten or more counts. For the CDR3, the DNA is TGCAGTGCTACGTTGACAGGGGCTGGCCAGCCCCAGCATTTT. Its translation: CSATLTGAGQPQHF. The chain combines TRBV20-1 with TRBJ1-5; 8 bases align to TRBD1. V trimming: 4 bases; J trimming: 7 bases; junction bases outside the gene matches: 9. The germline V gene encodes CDR1 DFQATT and CDR2 SNEGSKA (reference sequence). CDR3 length: 14 amino acids.

The sample holds a few counts of this clonotype. The chain links TRBV29-1 to TRBJ2-7; D perhaps matches TRBD2 (5 bases). V was cut by 4 bases and J by 1 base, with 8 bases left in between. Germline CDR1 and CDR2: SQVTM and ANQGSEA. The CDR3 has 12 amino acids. The CDR3 DNA sequence: TGCAGCGTTGTCGGGGAATCCTACGAGCAGTACTTC. Protein sequence: CSVVGESYEQYF.

This clonotype was seen ten or more times. The chain has TRBV5-5 and TRBJ2-3; 8 bases fit TRBD1. J lost 4 bases, V lost 0 bases, and 4 bases had no gene match. Germline CDR1 SGHKS, CDR2 YYEKEE (reference sequence). The CDR3 contains 15 residues. The CDR3 is CASSLVPGGADTQYF. In DNA form, the CDR3 reads TGTGCCAGCAGCTTGGTTCCAGGGGGCGCAGATACGCAGTATTTT.

A remark on this clonotype: A single base separates this from a much larger clone, so it may be a read error. The chain uses TRBV6-5 and TRBJ1-2; D gene ambiguous. The CDR3 loop spans 16 amino acids. CDR1 and CDR2 (germline): MNHEY, SVGAGI. The CDR3 sequence is CASTINQWNSNYGDTF. The CDR3 bases are TGTGCCAGCACCATAAACCAGTGGAATTCTAACTATGGCGACACCTTC.

This clonotype has at least ten counts. The chain recombines TRBV20-1 with TRBJ2-7; TRBD2 matches 12 bases. V dropped 4 bases and J dropped 5; count of bases not matched to a gene: 6. The CDR3 is 14 amino acids. Germline CDR1 DFQATT, CDR2 SNEGSKA (reference sequence). The CDR3 here is CSATRTSGIHEQYF. The CDR3 region has the DNA TGCAGTGCTACGCGGACTAGCGGGATCCACGAGCAGTACTTC.

Regarding this clonotype: A much larger clone differs by one base, so this may be a read error. V and J are TRBV5-1 and TRBJ2-4; D is uncertain. Germline CDR1 reads SGHRS; CDR2 reads YFSETQ. The CDR3 runs 15 residues. V was trimmed by 5 bases and J by 2 bases, leaving 14 bases between them. The CDR3 loop reads CASRFYDGPKNIQYF. CDR3 sequence (DNA): TGCGCCAGCAGATTCTACGACGGACCCAAAAACATTCAGTACTTC. Filled out from reference TRBV5-1 and TRBJ2-4, the complete variable domain reads KAGVTQTPRYLIKTRGQQVTLSCSPISGHRSVSWYQQTPGQGLQFLFEYFSETQRNKGNFPGRFSGRQFSNSRSEMNVSTLELGDSALYLCASRFYDGPKNIQYFGAGTRLSVL.

There are many counts of this clonotype. This chain uses TRBV28 with TRBJ2-5; no firm D call. V was trimmed by 6 bases and J by 1 base, leaving 9 bases between them. CDR3 length equals 13 residues. The V gene's germline CDR1 is MDHEN and CDR2 SYDVKM. The CDR3 reads CASSRQGQETQYF. CDR3 nucleotide sequence: TGTGCCAGCAGCCGACAAGGCCAAGAGACCCAGTACTTC.

To note about this clonotype: A much larger clone differs from this one at a single base, so this may be a read error. It is likely a read error, because the conserved phenylalanine at the end of the CDR3 is missing. V gene TRBV5-1 combines with J gene TRBJ1-3; D not resolved. V was clipped by 3 bases and J by 0 bases, with 10 bases between them. CDR3 size: 15 residues. Germline V gene lookup returns CDR1 SGHRS and CDR2 YFSETQ. CDR3: CASSSSGGSGNTIYL. CDR3 DNA: TGCGCCAGCAGCTCGAGCGGCGGCTCTGGAAACACCATATATCTT.

This clonotype appeared many times. The chain has TRBV12-3 or TRBV12-4 and TRBJ1-5, with D unresolved. Deletions cut 6 bases from V and 5 bases from J, with 11 bases between. This CDR3 spans 13 amino acids. CDR3 DNA sequence: TGTGCCAGCAGGGCCCAGTGGGATCAGCCCCAGCATTTT. It specifies CASRAQWDQPQHF.

This clonotype was counted at least ten times. The rearrangement links TRBV12-3 or TRBV12-4 to TRBJ1-5; D perhaps matches TRBD1 (6 bases). The V gene lost 5 bases and the J gene lost 6 bases, with 8 bases spanning the gap. The CDR3 extends over 12 amino acids. Written as DNA, the CDR3 is TGTGCCAGCAGTCAGGGGAGTCAGCCCCAGCATTTT. Its protein is CASSQGSQPQHF.

This clonotype was observed at least ten times. This chain joins TRBV6-1 and TRBJ1-1; unclear D gene. CDR3 length: 13 amino acids. The germline CDR1 and CDR2 sequences are MNHNS and SASEGT. With 3 bases removed from V and 1 base from J, the gap between germline ends came to 6 bases. CDR3 DNA sequence: TGTGCCAGCAGTGAGGGAGAGAACACTGAAGCTTTCTTT. This encodes CASSEGENTEAFF.

This clonotype has a count of ten or more. The chain uses TRBV25-1 and TRBJ2-1, with TRBD1 matching over 8 bases. Germline loops: CDR1 MGHDK, CDR2 SYGVNS. The V and J ends lost 3 bases and 0 bases, in that order; junction bases with no gene match: 16. CDR3 length equals 20 residues. CDR3: CASSDLPSTRTGSSYNEQFF. The CDR3 bases are TGTGCCAGCAGTGATTTACCCTCCACGCGGACAGGGAGCTCCTACAATGAGCAGTTCTTC.

The chain couples TRBV12-3 or TRBV12-4 to TRBJ2-5, with D maybe TRBD1 (6 bases). CDR3 size: 16 residues. V was clipped by 6 bases and J by 2 bases, with 19 bases between them. Written as DNA, the CDR3 is TGTGCCAGCAGGAGCTCAGGGGTAGCTCTACAAGAGACCCAGTACTTC. This codes for CASRSSGVALQETQYF.

This chain uses TRBV12-3 or TRBV12-4 with TRBJ1-2; possibly TRBD1 for D (5 bases). The length of the CDR3 is 13 residues. The V and J ends lost 3 bases and 4 bases respectively, with 9 bases between them. The CDR3 loop reads CASSLGVGYGYTF. In nucleotides, the CDR3 is TGTGCCAGCAGTTTGGGGGTTGGCTATGGCTACACCTTC.

Concerning this clonotype: This may be a read error: a much more frequent sequence differs by one nucleotide. The V gene is TRBV3-1, the J gene TRBJ2-3; the match to TRBD2 covers 8 bases. The CDR3 runs 17 residues. Trimming cost V 0 bases and J 5 bases; bases outside gene matches: 10. The germline gives CDR1 LGHDT, CDR2 YNNKEL (reference sequence). CDR3 coding DNA: TGTGCCAGCAGCCAAGAGACCGGGACTAGGTATAGAGATACGCAGTATTTT. Translation gives CASSQETGTRYRDTQYF.

In its sample, this clonotype was seen a few times. The J gene is TRBJ1-1, the V gene TRBV10-3; 7 bases agree with TRBD1. The junction had 8 bases not matched to a gene; V was cut back by 2 bases and J by 11 bases. CDR1 and CDR2 (germline): ENHRY, SYGVKD. The CDR3 is made up of 13 amino acids. The CDR3 region is CAISEDRVVWAFF. The CDR3 nucleotides are TGTGCCATCAGTGAGGACAGGGTAGTTTGGGCTTTCTTT.

As regards this clonotype: A much more abundant neighbour one base away suggests this may be a read error. The gene calls are TRBV7-3 and TRBJ2-7; TRBD2 aligns across 8 bases. The CDR3 extends over 15 amino acids. Trimming cost V 7 bases and J 4 bases; bases outside gene matches: 12. The germline V gene encodes CDR1 SGHTA and CDR2 FQGTGA. The CDR3 DNA reads as TGTGCCAGCACCCCCCAACCGGGACTAGTGTACGAGCAGTACTTC. Its protein product is CASTPQPGLVYEQYF.

This clonotype was detected many times. The J gene is TRBJ2-2, the V gene TRBV7-9; unclear D gene. The V and J ends lost 1 base and 0 bases respectively, with 9 bases between them. The CDR3 loop spans 16 amino acids. CDR1 and CDR2 (germline): SEHNR, FQNEAQ (reference sequence). The CDR3 sequence: CASSLGVIANTGELFF. CDR3 sequence (DNA): TGTGCCAGCAGCTTAGGAGTGATAGCGAACACCGGGGAGCTGTTTTTT.

This clonotype was recorded a few times. The rearrangement links TRBV5-1 to TRBJ1-1; D is undetermined. Trimming stripped 0 bases from V and 1 base from J, with 7 bases between. The germline V gene encodes CDR1 SGHRS and CDR2 YFSETQ. The CDR3 is 14 amino acids. In DNA, the CDR3 is TGCGCCAGCAGCTTGGCCCAGACGAACACTGAAGCTTTCTTT. Protein sequence: CASSLAQTNTEAFF.

This clonotype was counted ten times or more. This sequence joins TRBV20-1 and TRBJ1-1; possibly TRBD1 for D (6 bases). V was shortened by 6 bases and J by 4 bases, with 15 bases between the two germline ends. The CDR3 covers 13 residues. Germline V gives CDR1 DFQATT, CDR2 SNEGSKA (reference sequence). The CDR3 region has the DNA TGCAGTGCATGGCAGGGGCTGGTCACTGAAGCTTTCTTT. Protein sequence: CSAWQGLVTEAFF.

Only a few counts were recorded for this clonotype. The genes are TRBV5-1 and TRBJ2-7; a possible D gene is TRBD1 (5 bases). Trimming removed 1 base at V and 6 bases at J, with 14 bases between. The CDR3 loop spans 14 amino acids. The germline V gene encodes CDR1 SGHRS and CDR2 YFSETQ. The CDR3 DNA reads as TGCGCCAGCAGCTTGCGTGGCAGGGTCCTCGAGCAGTACTTC. It codes for CASSLRGRVLEQYF.

The sample holds many counts of this clonotype. The CDR3 coding sequence is TGCAGTGCTAGATCGCCGGGACAGGGGCGTTATGAGCAGTACTTC. It encodes CSARSPGQGRYEQYF. The chain recombines TRBV20-1 with TRBJ2-7; 10 nucleotides agree with TRBD1. With 2 bases clipped from V and 7 bases from J, the junction kept 11 bases outside the gene matches. CDR1 and CDR2 from the germline V gene are DFQATT and SNEGSKA (reference sequence). The CDR3 totals 15 residues.

In this sample, this clonotype turned up many times. The rearrangement links TRBV20-1 to TRBJ1-5; no reliable D call. In germline, CDR1 is DFQATT, CDR2 SNEGSKA (reference sequence). This CDR3 region has 12 residues. The V end lost 3 bases, the J end lost 9 bases, and 12 bases lay between the germline ends. The CDR3 bases are TGCAGTGCTAGGGGCACTCAATCGCCCCAGCATTTT. It is translated as CSARGTQSPQHF.

This clonotype was observed at least ten times. The chain carries TRBV12-3 or TRBV12-4 and TRBJ1-1; D is unresolved. Trimming cost V 0 bases and J 2 bases, with 4 bases left between them. This CDR3 contains 13 residues. CDR3: CASSLAQNTEAFF. In nucleotides, the CDR3 is TGTGCCAGCAGTTTAGCTCAAAACACTGAAGCTTTCTTT.

The CDR3 region is CASKGDFNQPQHF. The CDR3 DNA reads TGTGCCAGCAAGGGGGATTTCAATCAGCCCCAGCATTTT. V is TRBV6-1 and J is TRBJ1-5; D possibly corresponds to TRBD1 (6 bases). The ends were cut back, 7 bases at V and 3 bases at J, with 10 bases in the middle. This CDR3 spans 13 amino acids. Germline values: CDR1 MNHNS, CDR2 SASEGT.

This clonotype has just a few counts. This chain uses TRBV10-3 with TRBJ2-3; the match to TRBD2 covers 9 bases. This CDR3 has 14 amino acids. V was clipped by 7 bases and J by 0 bases; unmatched bases: 2. The germline V gene has CDR1 ENHRY and CDR2 SYGVKD. The CDR3 DNA reads as TGTGCCATCAAAGCGGGAGGAAGCACAGATACGCAGTATTTT. Translating gives CAIKAGGSTDTQYF.

CDR3 in DNA: TGTGCCAGCAGCTTATCACAGAAAGATACGCAGTATTTT. It encodes CASSLSQKDTQYF. The rearrangement uses TRBV7-9 and TRBJ2-3, with D unresolved. CDR3 length equals 13 residues. The V and J ends lost 2 bases and 5 bases respectively, with 8 bases between them. The V gene's germline CDR1 is SEHNR and CDR2 FQNEAQ (reference sequence).